What follows are 10 T cell receptor beta chains derived from one specimen sequenced in a study of siplizumab effects on memory and regulatory T cells. Some clones are missing from TCRdb's copy, which holds only in-frame ones; the method was immunoSEQ multiplex PCR. The sample holds around 100,000 clones, approximately 91% seen once. The source material was CD4+ T cells sorted from blood. These receptor sequences come from a human donor in good health. Some clones in this sample may be carry-over from other donors' samples.

V and J are TRBV2 and TRBJ2-5; D may be TRBD2 (6 bases). The CDR3 is 15 residues long. Germline V gene sequence: CDR1 SNHLY, CDR2 FYNNEI. Trimming removed 2 bases from V and 7 bases from J, with 17 bases in between. CDR3 sequence (DNA): TGTGCCAGCAGTGAATCTCTGGGACTTGTGGTGACCCAGTACTTC. This gives the protein CASSESLGLVVTQYF.

The chain recombines TRBV18 with TRBJ1-1, with D hard to call. Germline V CDR1 and CDR2: KGHSH, LQKENI. The CDR3 extends over 12 amino acids. Trimming took off 3 bases at V and 3 bases at J, with 5 bases between the two ends. As DNA, the CDR3 is TGTGCCAGCTCACCCCGGGACACTGAAGCTTTCTTT. Translated, it gives CASSPRDTEAFF. Looking up the rest from reference TRBV18 and TRBJ1-1 gives the full variable domain: NAGVMQNPRHLVRRRGQEARLRCSPMKGHSHVYWYRQLPEEGLKFMVYLQKENIIDESGMPKERFSAEFPKEGPSILRIQQVVRGDSAAYFCASSPRDTEAFFGQGTRLTVV.

The rearrangement links TRBV19 to TRBJ2-3, with 9 bases matching TRBD2. The CDR3 is made up of 18 amino acids. CDR1 is LNHDA, CDR2 SQIVND, per germline (reference sequence). Unmatched junction bases numbered 10, after V lost 3 bases and J lost 0 bases. The CDR3 reads CASSITMTSGTSTDTQYF. CDR3 DNA: TGTGCCAGTAGTATCACGATGACTAGCGGCACTAGCACAGATACGCAGTATTTT.

The V gene is TRBV19, the J gene TRBJ2-7; D is possibly TRBD2 (6 bases). The V end lost 1 base, the J end lost 1 base, and 11 bases lay between the germline ends. Germline V gene sequence: CDR1 LNHDA, CDR2 SQIVND (reference sequence). The CDR3 has 15 amino acids. The CDR3 is CASSIAGDPSYEQYF. The CDR3, as DNA: TGTGCCAGTAGTATAGCGGGAGATCCATCCTACGAGCAGTACTTC.

J is TRBJ2-2 and V is TRBV7-3; the match to TRBD2 covers 10 bases. Germline loops: CDR1 SGHTA, CDR2 FQGTGA. The V and J ends lost 5 bases and 2 bases, in that order; junction bases with no gene match: 11. This CDR3 has 18 residues. The CDR3 sequence is CASSLGVLAGPNTGELFF. Here the CDR3 DNA reads TGTGCCAGCAGCCTTGGGGTACTAGCGGGGCCAAACACCGGGGAGCTGTTTTTT.

The gene calls are TRBV18 and TRBJ2-1; the D is unclear. This CDR3 contains 11 residues. The V end was cut by 6 bases, the J end by 6 bases, with 6 bases between. Germline CDR1 reads KGHSH; CDR2 reads LQKENI. CDR3 nucleotides: TGTGCCAGCTCCCAAAGCAATGAGCAGTTCTTC. Encoded protein: CASSQSNEQFF.

The chain recombines TRBV19 with TRBJ2-7, with 9 bases identical to TRBD1. Germline values: CDR1 LNHDA, CDR2 SQIVND (reference sequence). With V trimmed by 10 bases and J by 5 bases, 12 bases remained unmatched. The CDR3 covers 14 residues. CDR3 DNA sequence: TGTGCCACTTCACCGGGACAGGGTAAGAACGAGCAGTACTTC. Encoded protein: CATSPGQGKNEQYF.

This chain links TRBV6-5 with TRBJ2-3, with D possibly called TRBD1 or TRBD2 (5 bases each). V was trimmed by 5 bases and J by 5 bases, leaving 14 bases between them. Per germline, CDR1 MNHEY and CDR2 SVGAGI. The CDR3 runs 14 residues. The CDR3 sequence: CASSLGAWKDTQYF. The CDR3 nucleotides are TGTGCCAGCAGTCTCGGGGCCTGGAAAGATACGCAGTATTTT.

The chain is built from TRBV7-9 and TRBJ2-1; D remains unclear. Looked up from germline, CDR1 is SEHNR and CDR2 is FQNEAQ (reference sequence). Trimming cost V 0 bases and J 4 bases, with 19 bases left between them. CDR3 length: 18 residues. CDR3 region: CASSLAIGLPRRYNEQFF. The CDR3 coding sequence is TGTGCCAGCAGCTTAGCGATCGGATTGCCGCGCCGATACAATGAGCAGTTCTTC. The full variable domain, its missing parts supplied by reference TRBV7-9 and TRBJ2-1, is DTGVSQNPRHKITKRGQNVTFRCDPISEHNRLYWYRQTLGQGPEFLTYFQNEAQLEKSRLLSDRFSAERPKGSFSTLEIQRTEQGDSAMYLCASSLAIGLPRRYNEQFFGPGTRLTVL.

The chain employs TRBV7-9 and TRBJ2-1; no firm D call. Germline lookup yields CDR1 SEHNR and CDR2 FQNEAQ (reference sequence). The CDR3 has 15 residues. Trimming took 5 bases from V and 6 from J, leaving 17 bases between them. CDR3 region: CASSQLSVSTNEQFF. In DNA form, the CDR3 reads TGTGCCAGCAGCCAGCTTTCTGTAAGCACCAATGAGCAGTTCTTC.